This T cell receptor (beta chain) was captured by sequencing in a study of blood T cell repertoires in COVID-19. Background on the study: Italy, Spain and the United States were the sources of the convalescent and acute COVID-19 samples.

Only in-frame clones appear in the TCRdb table, and some are missing; sequencing was by immunoSEQ multiplex PCR. Of 100,000 to 150,000 clones listed, 70% to 90% were seen once; the top ten hold about 1.2%. The material sequenced was peripheral blood. This clonotype originated in a woman older than 75 with acute or convalescent COVID-19.

CDR3 DNA sequence: TGCGCCAGCAGTGACGGGACTAGCGGGAGTCGTGGGTTGAGGTTAGAGACCCAGTACTTC. Amino acids: CASSDGTSGSRGLRLETQYF. This chain joins TRBV10-2 and TRBJ2-5; 14 bases are a match to TRBD2. The CDR3 contains 20 residues. Losses at the gene ends were 3 bases for V and 4 bases for J; bases not matched to a gene: 16. Germline loops: CDR1 WSHSY, CDR2 SAAADI.